This TCR beta chain was documented in a study of blood T cell repertoires in COVID-19. Study at large: Specimens from acute and convalescent COVID-19 originated in the United States, Italy and Spain. T cells, B-cell-depleted T cells, or PBMCs supplied cDNA or gDNA.

Only in-frame clones appear in the TCRdb table, and some are missing; sequencing was by immunoSEQ multiplex PCR. The sample includes some 300,000 clones, about nine tenths seen only once; the top ten take around 4.6%. Sequenced: PBMCs or T cells enriched from blood (not recorded which). The TCR was taken from a man younger than 45 who had recovered from COVID-19.

CDR3: CASSQEQRSEQFF. Here the CDR3 DNA reads TGTGCCAGCAGCCAAGAACAACGATCCGAGCAGTTCTTC. The V gene is TRBV14, the J gene TRBJ2-1; D gene unclear. The germline V gene has CDR1 SGHDN and CDR2 FVKESK. V was pared by 0 bases and J by 10 bases, with 10 bases between. CDR3 length: 13 amino acids.